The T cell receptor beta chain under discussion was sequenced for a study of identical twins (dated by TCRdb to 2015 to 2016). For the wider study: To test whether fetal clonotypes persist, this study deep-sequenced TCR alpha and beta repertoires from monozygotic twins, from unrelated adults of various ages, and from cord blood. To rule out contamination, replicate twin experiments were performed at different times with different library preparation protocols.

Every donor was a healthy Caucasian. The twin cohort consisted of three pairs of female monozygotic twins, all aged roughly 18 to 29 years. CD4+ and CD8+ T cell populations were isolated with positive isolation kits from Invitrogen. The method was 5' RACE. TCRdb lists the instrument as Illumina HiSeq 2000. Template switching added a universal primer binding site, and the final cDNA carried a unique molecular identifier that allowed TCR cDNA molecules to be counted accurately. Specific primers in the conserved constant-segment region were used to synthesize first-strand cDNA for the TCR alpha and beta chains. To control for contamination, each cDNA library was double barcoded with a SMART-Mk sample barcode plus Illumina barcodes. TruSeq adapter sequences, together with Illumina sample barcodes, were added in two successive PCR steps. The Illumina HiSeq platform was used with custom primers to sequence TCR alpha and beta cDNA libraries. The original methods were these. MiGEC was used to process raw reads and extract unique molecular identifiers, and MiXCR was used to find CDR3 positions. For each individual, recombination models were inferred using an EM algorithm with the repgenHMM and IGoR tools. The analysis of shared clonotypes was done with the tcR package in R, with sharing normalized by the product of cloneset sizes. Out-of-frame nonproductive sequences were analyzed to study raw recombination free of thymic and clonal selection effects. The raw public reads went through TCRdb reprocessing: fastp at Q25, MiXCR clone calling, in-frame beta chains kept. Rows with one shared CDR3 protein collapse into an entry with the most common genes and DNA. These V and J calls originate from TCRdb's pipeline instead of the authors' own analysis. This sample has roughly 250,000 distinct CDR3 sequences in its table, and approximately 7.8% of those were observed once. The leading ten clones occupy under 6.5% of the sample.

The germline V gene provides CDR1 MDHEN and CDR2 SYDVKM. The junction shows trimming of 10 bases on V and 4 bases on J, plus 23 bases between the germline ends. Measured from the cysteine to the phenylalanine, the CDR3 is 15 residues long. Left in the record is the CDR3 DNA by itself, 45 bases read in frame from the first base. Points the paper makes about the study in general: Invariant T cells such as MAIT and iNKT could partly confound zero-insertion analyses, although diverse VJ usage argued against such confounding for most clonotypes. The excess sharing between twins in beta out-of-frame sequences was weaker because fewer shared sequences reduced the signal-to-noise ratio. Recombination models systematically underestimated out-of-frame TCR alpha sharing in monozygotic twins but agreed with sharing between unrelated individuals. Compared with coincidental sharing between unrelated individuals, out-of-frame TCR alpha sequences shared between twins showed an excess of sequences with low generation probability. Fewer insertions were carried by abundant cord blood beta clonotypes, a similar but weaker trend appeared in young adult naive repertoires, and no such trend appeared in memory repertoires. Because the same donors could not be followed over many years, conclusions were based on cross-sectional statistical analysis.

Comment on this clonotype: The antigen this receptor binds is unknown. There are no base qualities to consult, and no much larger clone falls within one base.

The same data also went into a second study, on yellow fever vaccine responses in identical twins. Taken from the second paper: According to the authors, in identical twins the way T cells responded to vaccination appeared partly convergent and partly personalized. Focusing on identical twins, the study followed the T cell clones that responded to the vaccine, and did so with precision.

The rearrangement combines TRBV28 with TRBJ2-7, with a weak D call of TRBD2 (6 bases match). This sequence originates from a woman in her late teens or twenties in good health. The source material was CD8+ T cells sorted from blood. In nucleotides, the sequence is TGTGCCACCAGGACCTCGTCGGGAGATCGGTACGAGCAGTACTTC. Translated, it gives CATRTSSGDRYEQYF.